Detailed here is one T cell receptor beta chain. Which antigen it targets is not known. Nothing much larger sits one base from this clone, and base qualities are not available. This entry belongs to a study of blood T cell repertoires in COVID-19 (dated by TCRdb to the early 2020s). Describing the broader study: The collaborator samples originated in the United States, Italy and Spain and spanned the acute and convalescent phases of COVID-19. The samples were drawn from the first 160 participants of the ongoing ImmuneRACE study and from 1,200 or so subjects provided by 6 global collaborators. Deeply sampled blood TCRbeta repertoires from subjects exposed to, actively infected with, or recovered from COVID-19 were included in the dataset. Where available, HLA class I and class II types were taken from metadata supplied by the sample provider and were not determined by assay-based typing. Sample metadata almost always included a de-identified subject ID, COVID-19 status, age in years and sex. The repertoires were released in a freely available public database intended as a resource for research on the immune response to SARS-CoV-2. The prospective study material was composed of cDNA or gDNA derived from T cells, B-cell-depleted T cells, or PBMCs.

At one collaborating source in Seattle, patients were enrolled during active infection and were followed longitudinally through the course of disease. Each collaborating institution followed its own protocols to collect whole blood in K2EDTA tubes. For TCRbeta analysis, collaborators shipped samples as frozen whole blood, isolated PBMCs, or DNA extracted from either of those sample types. Study-level results and caveats: Clinical and demographic metadata were provided uncurated, with the amount varying by source and participant.

TCRbeta CDR3 regions were amplified from genomic DNA by means of the immunoSEQ Assay, a bias-controlled multiplex PCR. Turning to the authors' computational methods: Nucleated cell counts per sample were estimated from amplification of reference gene primers within the assay. To quantify the absolute abundance of each unique TCRbeta CDR3 rearrangement, sequence reads were collapsed and filtered. For each sample, productive Simpson clonality was calculated as the square root of Simpson's diversity index over productive rearrangements. The immuneACCESS repertoire file appears here via TCRdb, limited to in-frame rearrangements. These files lack a portion of the clones; in checked studies, under half of the deficit traces to unresolved V genes, and the cause of the others is not known. That table is the source of V, J and clone size, and D and trimming were worked out from the DNA. The sample includes 350,000 to 450,000 clones, with around 87% observed a single time. The biggest ten clones account for 2% to 2.5% of the sample.

Trimming removed 4 bases from V and 6 bases from J, leaving 4 bases between the germline ends. The cysteine opens and the phenylalanine closes a CDR3 of 11 amino acids. The retained sequence is limited to the CDR3, 33 bases, with the frame set at the first base. The V gene is TRBV12-3 or TRBV12-4 and the J gene is TRBJ1-3; the D gene lacks a confident call. Sequenced sample: peripheral blood. The clonotype was recovered from a woman in her sixties or seventies with COVID-19, enrolled during active disease. The CDR3 protein sequence reads: CASSSLNTIYF. The DNA is TGTGCCAGCAGTTCCCTAAACACCATATATTTT.